The T cell receptor beta chain described here comes from a study of blood T cell repertoires in COVID-19 (dated by TCRdb to the early 2020s). With regard to the full study: Collaborator samples came from the United States, Italy and Spain and covered acute and convalescent phases of COVID-19. A de-identified subject ID, COVID-19 status, age in years and sex were almost always included in the sample metadata. A freely available public database, intended as a resource for researchers studying the immune response to SARS-CoV-2, is where the repertoires were released. Where HLA class I and class II types were available, the types were taken from metadata supplied by the sample provider, not from assay-based typing. The dataset comprised deeply sampled blood TCRbeta repertoires from subjects exposed to, actively infected with, or recovered from COVID-19. The material from the prospective study consisted of cDNA or gDNA derived from T cells, B-cell-depleted T cells, or PBMCs. Samples came from the ongoing ImmuneRACE study (first 160 participants) plus 1,254 subjects from 6 global collaborators.

The V end loses 4 bases and the J end loses 11 bases, and a stretch of 14 bases separates them. From a lookup of the germline V gene (reference sequence), CDR1 and CDR2 are SSHAT and FNYEAQ. The CDR3 sequence holds 13 residues, the cysteine and phenylalanine included. Solely the CDR3 DNA is kept, with 39 bases framed from the first base. The collaborating institutions used their own protocols to collect whole blood in K2EDTA tubes. Collaborator samples were shipped for TCRbeta analysis as frozen whole blood, isolated PBMCs, or DNA extracted from either sample type. To note about this clone: Its antigen remains undetermined. Base quality data are lacking; no much larger clone is found one base away.

TCRbeta CDR3 regions were amplified from genomic DNA by means of the immunoSEQ Assay, a bias-controlled multiplex PCR. From the authors' description of their analysis: Within the assay, amplification of reference gene primers was used to estimate how many nucleated cells each sample contained. Sequence reads were collapsed and filtered to measure the absolute abundance of every unique TCRbeta CDR3 rearrangement. For each sample, productive Simpson clonality was calculated as the square root of Simpson's diversity index across productive rearrangements. TCRdb re-hosts the immuneACCESS table, in-frame sequences only. Its copies lack some clones; in the studies checked, an unresolved V gene accounts for under half of them, and the cause for the rest is not known. V and J calls plus clone size are reproduced from that table; the DNA served to infer D and trimming. A total of approximately 150,000 clones appear in this sample, 87% of them only once. 0.75% to 0.95% of the sample rests with the top ten.

The investigation overall reported the following: The amount of clinical and demographic metadata varied by source and participant and was provided uncurated.

The source is a woman aged 45-60 years with acute or convalescent COVID-19. The chain is encoded by TRBV7-7 joined to TRBJ1-4, and perhaps TRBD1 as D gene, on 6 matching bases. The sample was peripheral blood. For the CDR3, the sequence is CASSSNRDTKLFF. The DNA sequence is given as TGTGCCAGCAGCTCGAACCGGGACACCAAACTGTTTTTT.